These T cell receptor beta chains were read from a single sample in a study of blood T cells in healthy people across ages. Each CDR3 protein is one row after TCRdb ran MiXCR on the 5' RACE reads. The top ten hold 6.5% to 8% of the sample, which has about 1.4 million distinct CDR3 sequences, 59% seen once. Sequenced sample: blood. These receptors all stem from a man aged 18 to 30 in good health. Each CDR3 is given with its conserved first and last residue. A D gene is named only where the DNA matches it firmly. Clone size is shown for a subset of rows, as once, few, many or a class of expanded clone.

D | size | J | V | DNA | CDR3
- | - | TRBJ2-7 | TRBV6-2/TRBV6-3 | TGTGCCAGCAGTAGACGCGGACATCTCCCCCGCGAGCAGTACTTC | CASSRRGHLPREQYF
- | - | TRBJ1-4 | TRBV21-1 | TGTGCCGGGTCAAGGATCTCGGGGGATAATGAAAAACTGTTTTTT | CAGSRISGDNEKLFF
TRBD2 | - | TRBJ2-3 | TRBV2 | TGTGCCAGCAGTGAATTAGCGGGAGGGGCAGATACGCAGTATTTT | CASSELAGGADTQYF
- | - | TRBJ2-3 | TRBV29-1 | TGCAGCCTTCACAGAACTGACACAGATACGCAGTATTTT | CSLHRTDTDTQYF
- | few | TRBJ2-3 | TRBV4-2 | TGTGCCAGCAGCCAAGCGAGTGAGCAAGATACGCAGTATTTT | CASSQASEQDTQYF
- | many | TRBJ2-7 | TRBV25-1 | TGTGCCAGCAGTGAACTAGGGACCTACGAGCAGTACTTC | CASSELGTYEQYF
- | few | TRBJ1-5 | TRBV7-2 | TGTGCCAGCAGCTTCTCCGGTAGGGGTCAGCCCCAGCATTTT | CASSFSGRGQPQHF
- | few | TRBJ2-5 | TRBV29-1 | TGCAGCGTTGCACAGGTTGAGACCCAGTACTTC | CSVAQVETQYF
- | - | TRBJ2-1 | TRBV6-5 | TGTGCCAACAGCAACCGACTAGTTAGCGATGAGCAGTTCTTC | CANSNRLVSDEQFF
- | - | TRBJ2-2 | TRBV5-5 | TGTGCCAGCAGGGGGTGGCTAGACACCGGGGAGCTGTTTTTT | CASRGWLDTGELFF
TRBD2 | few | TRBJ2-1 | TRBV27 | TGTGCCAGCAGTTTAGTTCGGGCTAGCGGGAGTCCCTACAATGAGCAGTTCTTC | CASSLVRASGSPYNEQFF
- | - | TRBJ2-3 | TRBV4-2 | TGTGCCAGCAGCCAAGTTGGAGGGGGAGGAATCGATACGCAGTATTTT | CASSQVGGGGIDTQYF
TRBD1 | once | TRBJ1-6 | TRBV7-2 | TGTGCCAGCAGCTTAGCCGGGACAGCAAATTCACCCCTCCACTTT | CASSLAGTANSPLHF
TRBD1 | - | TRBJ2-3 | TRBV3-1 | TGTGCCAGCAGCCAAGGACAGGGGGATATCACAGATACGCAGTATTTT | CASSQGQGDITDTQYF
- | - | TRBJ2-5 | TRBV18 | TGTGCCAGCTCACCATCGGTAGCCTCAGAAGAGACCCAGTACTTC | CASSPSVASEETQYF
- | - | TRBJ2-5 | TRBV24-1 | TGTGCCACCAGTGACCACGGGACACGAGGGGAGACCCAGTACTTC | CATSDHGTRGETQYF
TRBD2 | - | TRBJ2-1 | TRBV24-1 | TGTGCCACCAGTGAGAACGGACTAGAGTCTAATGAGCAGTTCTTC | CATSENGLESNEQFF
- | - | TRBJ1-2 | TRBV29-1 | TGCAGCGTGCAGGGGAATGGAGGGAACTATGGCTACACCTTC | CSVQGNGGNYGYTF
TRBD2 | - | TRBJ2-7 | TRBV5-1 | TGCGCCAGCAGCTTGAGGTCTACTAGCGAACCCTACGAGCAGTACTTC | CASSLRSTSEPYEQYF
TRBD1 | - | TRBJ1-1 | TRBV11-2 | TGTGCCAGCAGCCACGGGGACAGACACACTGAAGCTTTCTTT | CASSHGDRHTEAFF
- | many | TRBJ1-1 | TRBV30 | TGTGCCTGGAGTGTACAGTACAGGGAAGCTTTCTTT | CAWSVQYREAFF
- | - | TRBJ2-1 | TRBV28 | TGTGCCAGCAGTTTCCCAGGGCTTTATGAGCAGTTCTTC | CASSFPGLYEQFF
- | - | TRBJ2-2 | TRBV4-1 | TGCGCCAGCAGCCAGAGGCCGGGGGGCAACACCGGGGAGCTGTTTTTT | CASSQRPGGNTGELFF
- | - | TRBJ2-3 | TRBV12-3/TRBV12-4 | TGTGCCAGCAGTTTGCGGGATTCTAGCGCAGATACGCAGTATTTT | CASSLRDSSADTQYF
- | few | TRBJ1-2 | TRBV27 | TGTGCCAGCAGTTCGCCCGGACAGATGAACTATGGCTACACCTTC | CASSSPGQMNYGYTF
TRBD2 | few | TRBJ2-7 | TRBV29-1 | TGCAGCGTAATCCCGGGACTAGAGGAGTCCTACGAGCAGTACTTC | CSVIPGLEESYEQYF
TRBD2 | - | TRBJ2-7 | TRBV7-9 | TGTGCCAGCAAGGGCCCAGGGACTAGTGGTTACAATGAGCAGTACTTC | CASKGPGTSGYNEQYF
TRBD2 | - | TRBJ2-1 | TRBV5-1 | TGCGCCAGCAGCCATCCGGGGGGTAGCAGGGAGAGCTCCTACAATGAGCAGTTCTTC | CASSHPGGSRESSYNEQFF
- | many | TRBJ2-6 | TRBV5-5 | TGTGCCAGCAGCTCACACAGCGCTGGGGCCAACGTCCTGACTTTC | CASSSHSAGANVLTF
TRBD2 | - | TRBJ2-7 | TRBV11-1 | TGTGCCAGCAGTTCCCTAGCGGGAAGAACCTACGAGCAGTACTTC | CASSSLAGRTYEQYF
TRBD1 | - | TRBJ2-3 | TRBV29-1 | TGCAGCGTTGGGTACTTTCATAGGGGGCCCTACACAGATACGCAGTATTTT | CSVGYFHRGPYTDTQYF
- | - | TRBJ1-1 | TRBV5-1 | TGCGCCAGCAGCTTGGGGCCGGGATTTGACACTGAAGCTTTCTTT | CASSLGPGFDTEAFF
- | few | TRBJ2-6 | TRBV29-1 | TGCAGCGTTGAAGATTTGGCGTCTGGGGCCAACGTCCTGACTTTC | CSVEDLASGANVLTF